This TCR beta chain was obtained from a study of cytomegalovirus exposure and HLA in healthy donors. This PCR relied on a set of 60 Vbeta primers and 13 Jbeta primers. Sequencing was performed with immunoSEQ multiplex PCR; in TCRdb, only in-frame clones are kept and a portion is missing. The sample comprises some 130,000 clones, around 77% of which are singletons, and more than 4% rests with the top ten. This clone has only a few counts. Its antigen is not identified. Study conclusions and caveats: CMV serostatus was the sole immune exposure information available.

This CDR3 has 14 residues. V was pared by 3 bases and J by 5 bases, with 5 bases of the junction left unmatched. Germline V gene sequence: CDR1 SGHNT, CDR2 YYREEE (reference sequence). This clonotype was sampled from a male donor in good health and CMV-seropositive. The specimen sequenced was PBMCs. J is TRBJ1-1 and V is TRBV5-4, with 9 bases identical to TRBD1. The CDR3 DNA sequence: TGTGCCAGCAGCTCGGACAGGGGTGGGACTGAAGCTTTCTTT. Translation: CASSSDRGGTEAFF.